The 31 T cell receptor beta chains below come from one sample, sequenced in a study of patients and donors after allogeneic stem cell transplantation. TCRdb ran MiXCR on the RT-PCR reads and lists one entry per CDR3 protein. Here the sample spans 90,000 to 120,000 distinct CDR3 sequences, 35% to 45% being singletons. Sequencing was done on a sample of blood, either unsorted or a sorted T cell fraction (not recorded which). The receptors were gathered from a human donor who was either an allogeneic HSCT recipient or a stem cell or donor lymphocyte infusion donor (not recorded which). It is not recorded whose cells these are; they may come from a transplant donor.

The V gene is TRBV29-1, the J gene TRBJ1-1; D gene uncertain. CDR1 and CDR2 (germline): SQVTM, ANQGSEA. CDR3 length equals 12 residues. The germline V and J ends were trimmed by 4 bases and 4 bases, with 10 bases remaining between them. For the CDR3, the DNA is TGCAGCGTTGCATCAGGATTCACTGAAGCTTTCTTT. Amino acids: CSVASGFTEAFF.

The V gene is TRBV5-1, the J gene TRBJ2-5, with D possibly being TRBD2 (5 bases). Germline V lookup: CDR1 SGHRS, CDR2 YFSETQ. The CDR3 consists of 14 residues. V was cut by 4 bases and J by 2 bases, with 12 bases left in between. The CDR3 nucleotides read TGCGCCAGCAGCACCATGACGGGACAAGAGACCCAGTACTTC. Translating gives CASSTMTGQETQYF.

The V and J genes are TRBV20-1 and TRBJ1-2; 9 positions match TRBD1. V was pared by 0 bases and J by 2 bases, with 13 bases of the junction left unmatched. Germline assignment: CDR1 DFQATT and CDR2 SNEGSKA (reference sequence). The CDR3 length is 18 residues. The chain's CDR3 is CSARELPGRGTGNYGYTF. Written as DNA, the CDR3 is TGCAGTGCTAGAGAGCTCCCGGGCAGGGGGACAGGGAACTATGGCTACACCTTC.

CDR3 protein: CATNFPRGNQETQYF. DNA of the CDR3: TGTGCCACCAATTTCCCCAGGGGGAACCAAGAGACCCAGTACTTC. The chain links TRBV15 to TRBJ2-5; 7 bases align to TRBD1. V shed 7 bases, J shed 0 bases, and the junction held 8 bases outside the gene matches. CDR3 size: 15 residues. Germline assignment: CDR1 LNHNV and CDR2 YYDKDF (reference sequence).

This clonotype was counted only a few times. In nucleotides, the CDR3 is TGTGCCAGCAGTAGCCAATGGACGGCGAACACTGAAGCTTTCTTT. Protein: CASSSQWTANTEAFF. The gene calls are TRBV7-2 and TRBJ1-1; unclear D gene. Trimming shortened V by 6 bases and J by 1 base, and 15 bases separated the two germline ends. The CDR3 is 15 residues long. CDR1 is SGHTA and CDR2 is FQGNSA in the germline V gene.

This clonotype has just one count. The chain is built from TRBV7-2 and TRBJ2-3; 7 nucleotides match TRBD2. The J segment lost 2 bases and the V segment lost 4 bases, leaving 9 bases of the junction unmatched. The germline V gene has CDR1 SGHTA and CDR2 FQGNSA. CDR3 length: 16 amino acids. The CDR3 nucleotides read TGTGCCAGCAGCTCTAGCGGACCCCCTTACACAGATACGCAGTATTTT. Its protein is CASSSSGPPYTDTQYF. Combining the CDR3 with reference TRBV7-2 and TRBJ2-3 gives the whole variable domain GAGVSQSPSNKVTEKGKDVELRCDPISGHTALYWYRQSLGQGLEFLIYFQGNSAPDKSGLPSDRFSAERTGGSVSTLTIQRTQQEDSAVYLCASSSSGPPYTDTQYFGPGTRLTVL.

This clonotype was seen a handful of times. The chain recombines TRBV5-6 with TRBJ1-1; the D is unclear. The germline V gene has CDR1 SGHDT and CDR2 YYEEEE. The CDR3 covers 13 residues. Trimming cost V 2 bases and J 11 bases, with 16 bases left between them. The CDR3, as DNA: TGTGCCAGCAGCTTTGGTGGCGGGGTTGAGGCTTTCTTT. Translating it yields CASSFGGGVEAFF.

Concerning this clonotype itself: One end of the junction fails to match germline, which may point to a read error. The chain joins TRBV7-9 to TRBJ1-1, with a tentative D call TRBD1 (5 bases). From germline, CDR1 is SEHNR and CDR2 FQNEAQ (reference sequence). The CDR3 consists of 14 residues. The CDR3 reads CASSFRGVNTEVFF. The DNA of the CDR3 is TGTGCCAGCAGCTTCCGGGGGGTGAACACTGAAGTTTTCTTT.

V and J are TRBV28 and TRBJ2-7; tentative D call: TRBD2 (5 bases). V was trimmed by 2 bases and J by 3 bases, leaving 11 bases between them. The germline V gene has CDR1 MDHEN and CDR2 SYDVKM. There are 14 residues in the CDR3. CDR3 loop: CASSLRGNNYEQYF. The CDR3 coding sequence is TGTGCCAGCAGTTTACGGGGAAATAACTACGAGCAGTACTTC.

The rearrangement joins TRBV7-2 to TRBJ2-2; D is undetermined. CDR1 and CDR2 (germline): SGHTA, FQGNSA. CDR3 length: 11 amino acids. The V gene lost 1 base and the J gene lost 10 bases, with 4 bases spanning the gap. CDR3 DNA sequence: TGTGCCAGCAGCTTAGAGGCGGAGCTGTTTTTT. Translation: CASSLEAELFF.

In this sample, this clonotype turned up a few times. The chain carries TRBV4-3 and TRBJ1-1; D unclear. Trimming removed 4 bases at V and 1 base at J, with 10 bases between. The CDR3 extends over 14 amino acids. Germline CDR1 reads LGHNA; CDR2 reads YSLEER. The CDR3 region has the DNA TGCGCCAGCAGCCGCGGATTTGGGAACACTGAAGCTTTCTTT. It translates to CASSRGFGNTEAFF.

The V call is TRBV27, the J call TRBJ1-6; the D gene is possibly TRBD1 (6 bases). With 2 bases removed from V and 8 bases from J, the gap between germline ends came to 13 bases. This CDR3 is built from 15 residues. Germline V gene data show CDR1 as MNHEY and CDR2 as SMNVEV (reference sequence). CDR3 amino acids: CASSLSGTSDSPLHF. CDR3 bases: TGTGCCAGCAGTTTAAGCGGGACATCTGATTCACCCCTCCACTTT.

The V call is TRBV7-2, the J call TRBJ1-2; D unclear. Germline V lookup: CDR1 SGHTA, CDR2 FQGNSA. The ends were cut back, 1 base at V and 6 bases at J, with 9 bases in the middle. CDR3 size: 13 residues. The CDR3 nucleotides are TGTGCCAGCAGCTTAGATTGGGGTGATGGCTACACCTTC. Amino acids: CASSLDWGDGYTF.

The chain joins TRBV5-5 to TRBJ2-7; D may be TRBD2 (6 bases). The CDR3 length is 15 residues. Between the trimmed V and J ends, which lost 1 base and 3 bases, there was a span of 14 bases. Germline assignment: CDR1 SGHKS and CDR2 YYEKEE (reference sequence). The CDR3 protein is CASSLMEGVSYEQYF. Written as DNA, the CDR3 is TGTGCCAGCAGCTTGATGGAGGGAGTAAGCTACGAGCAGTACTTC.

A few counts support this clonotype. The chain combines TRBV4-3 with TRBJ2-2; D gene unclear. CDR1 is LGHNA, CDR2 YSLEER, per germline. With 4 bases removed from V and 5 bases from J, the gap between germline ends came to 14 bases. The CDR3 contains 15 residues. Written as DNA, the CDR3 is TGCGCCAGCAGCCCCCGGTCCGTCCCGACCGGGGAGCTGTTTTTT. This codes for CASSPRSVPTGELFF.

V usage is TRBV4-3 and J usage is TRBJ2-7; no definite D call. The CDR3 is 17 residues long. V was trimmed by 1 base and J by 3 bases, leaving 19 bases between them. The V gene's germline CDR1 is LGHNA and CDR2 YSLEER. DNA for the CDR3: TGCGCCAGCAGCCAAGGCTTGGGTGACGGATTTTTCTACGAGCAGTACTTC. Protein: CASSQGLGDGFFYEQYF.

CDR3 sequence reads: CASSLGLAGPQETQYF. The CDR3 region has the DNA TGTGCCAGCAGCTTAGGGTTAGCGGGGCCCCAAGAGACCCAGTACTTC. This chain joins TRBV7-2 and TRBJ2-5; TRBD2 matches 8 bases. Germline assignment: CDR1 SGHTA and CDR2 FQGNSA. The CDR3 contains 16 residues. The J segment lost 1 base and the V segment lost 1 base, leaving 5 bases of the junction unmatched. Full variable domain (remainder filled in from reference TRBV7-2 and TRBJ2-5): GAGVSQSPSNKVTEKGKDVELRCDPISGHTALYWYRQSLGQGLEFLIYFQGNSAPDKSGLPSDRFSAERTGGSVSTLTIQRTQQEDSAVYLCASSLGLAGPQETQYFGPGTRLLVL.

The CDR3 reads CSASRWRAAYNEQFF. CDR3 nucleotide sequence: TGCAGTGCGTCCAGGTGGCGCGCTGCCTACAATGAGCAGTTCTTC. The rearrangement links TRBV20-1 to TRBJ2-1; D gene unclear. Trimming left V 6 bases short and J 2 bases short, with 17 bases between. The CDR3 loop spans 15 amino acids. Germline V lookup: CDR1 DFQATT, CDR2 SNEGSKA (reference sequence).

There are a few counts of this clonotype. The chain joins TRBV7-2 to TRBJ1-6; no reliable D call. The V end lost 5 bases, the J end lost 8 bases, and 16 bases lay between the germline ends. This CDR3 spans 15 amino acids. CDR1 and CDR2 from the germline V gene are SGHTA and FQGNSA. In nucleotides, the CDR3 is TGTGCCAGCAGCCAACTCGGCCCTGGCGATTCACCCCTCCACTTT. Protein product: CASSQLGPGDSPLHF.

In this sample, this clonotype turned up a few times. V gene TRBV6-1 combines with J gene TRBJ1-2; 7 positions agree with TRBD1. Germline-derived CDR1 and CDR2 are MNHNS and SASEGT. The CDR3 has 15 residues. J was trimmed by 4 bases and V by 5 bases; bases with no gene match: 10. In nucleotides, the CDR3 is TGTGCCAGCAGTAAACTCAGGGGGACTGTCTATGGCTACACCTTC. Its protein is CASSKLRGTVYGYTF.

The V gene is TRBV6-5, the J gene TRBJ1-1, with 7 bases lining up with TRBD1. Trimming took 2 bases from V and 2 from J; bases not matched to a gene: 5. Germline CDR1 MNHEY, CDR2 SVGAGI. The CDR3 runs 15 residues. The chain's CDR3 is CASSYSHRGNTEAFF. In nucleotides, the CDR3 is TGTGCCAGCAGTTACAGTCACAGGGGTAACACTGAAGCTTTCTTT.

Of note for this clonotype: A read error may produce the germline difference seen at one junction end. V is TRBV29-1 and J is TRBJ2-7; 7 bases agree with TRBD2. The CDR3 has 13 amino acids. CDR1 is SQVTM and CDR2 is ANQGSEA in the germline V gene. In nucleotides, the CDR3 is TGCAGCGTCGAAGCGGGATCCCGCTACGAGCAGTACTTC. Translating it yields CSVEAGSRYEQYF.

The chain employs TRBV5-6 and TRBJ2-5; 10 bases fit TRBD1. Germline V lookup: CDR1 SGHDT, CDR2 YYEEEE. V lost 4 bases, J lost 5 bases, and 5 bases stayed unmatched. This CDR3 is built from 14 residues. For the CDR3, the DNA is TGTGCCAGCAGCCGCGACAGGGGGCTGGAGACCCAGTACTTC. Translating it yields CASSRDRGLETQYF.

This rearrangement joins TRBV5-1 to TRBJ1-1; D uncertain. With 0 bases removed from V and 0 bases from J, the gap between germline ends came to 3 bases. The CDR3 loop spans 13 amino acids. Germline V CDR1 and CDR2: SGHRS, YFSETQ. CDR3 sequence: CASSLVVNTEAFF. CDR3 in DNA: TGCGCCAGCAGCTTGGTCGTGAACACTGAAGCTTTCTTT.

This chain uses TRBV2 with TRBJ2-1; D unclear. This CDR3 is 13 amino acids long. Germline-derived CDR1 and CDR2 are SNHLY and FYNNEI. V lost 10 bases and J 3 bases, leaving 13 bases between the germline ends. CDR3 sequence (DNA): TGTGCCACTAGATACCGGGTCTACAATGAGCAGTTCTTC. Its protein product is CATRYRVYNEQFF.

The gene calls are TRBV10-3 and TRBJ1-3; 9 bases line up with TRBD1. Germline V gene lookup returns CDR1 ENHRY and CDR2 SYGVKD. J was trimmed by 7 bases and V by 5 bases; bases with no gene match: 15. The CDR3 extends over 17 amino acids. The CDR3 region has the DNA TGTGCCATCAGTCAAAAATTAACCGGGACAGGGAGCAACACCATATATTTT. Protein product: CAISQKLTGTGSNTIYF.

This clonotype was found once. V and J are TRBV5-1 and TRBJ2-1; weak D call: TRBD2 (5 bases). There are 16 residues in the CDR3. Trimming removed 3 bases from V and 2 bases from J, with 15 bases in between. The germline CDR1 and CDR2 sequences are SGHRS and YFSETQ. In DNA form, the CDR3 reads TGCGCCAGCAGCTCTCTCAGCGGAGAAGCCTACAATGAGCAGTTCTTC. It yields the protein CASSSLSGEAYNEQFF. Complete variable domain (other parts from reference TRBV5-1 and TRBJ2-1): KAGVTQTPRYLIKTRGQQVTLSCSPISGHRSVSWYQQTPGQGLQFLFEYFSETQRNKGNFPGRFSGRQFSNSRSEMNVSTLELGDSALYLCASSSLSGEAYNEQFFGPGTRLTVL.

This clonotype has more than one count but fewer than ten. This sequence joins TRBV20-1 and TRBJ1-1, with a weak D call TRBD1 (5 bases). CDR3 length equals 13 residues. The germline gives CDR1 DFQATT, CDR2 SNEGSKA (reference sequence). Between the trimmed V and J ends, which lost 0 bases and 7 bases, there was a span of 12 bases. The CDR3 sequence: CSARDQWGLEAFF. Here the CDR3 DNA reads TGCAGTGCTAGAGATCAGTGGGGCCTTGAAGCTTTCTTT.

As concerns this clonotype: A read error may explain this, as a much larger clone is one base away. In this CDR3 the conserved last residue, phenylalanine or tryptophan, is missing, so a read error is likely. This chain uses TRBV3-1 with TRBJ2-2; D unresolved. V dropped 6 bases and J dropped 4 bases, with 12 bases sitting between them. Germline V CDR1 and CDR2: LGHDT, YNNKEL (reference sequence). This CDR3 is built from 14 residues. CDR3 protein: CASSRTPGTGELFS. In DNA, the CDR3 is TGTGCCAGCAGTCGGACCCCCGGCACCGGGGAGCTGTTTTCT.

This rearrangement joins TRBV20-1 to TRBJ2-7; no firm D call. Per germline, CDR1 DFQATT and CDR2 SNEGSKA (reference sequence). The CDR3 consists of 15 residues. V gave up 0 bases and J gave up 4 bases, with 16 bases separating them. CDR3 in amino acids: CSARDVSGPGYEQYF. The CDR3 DNA sequence: TGCAGTGCTAGAGATGTATCGGGCCCCGGGTACGAGCAGTACTTC.

The V and J genes are TRBV6-6 and TRBJ1-4; no clear D gene. The CDR3 length is 14 residues. Between the trimmed V and J ends, which lost 7 bases and 5 bases, there was a span of 14 bases. Germline V gene data show CDR1 as MNHNY and CDR2 as SVGAGI (reference sequence). CDR3 region: CASTPGGINEKLFF. CDR3 coding DNA: TGTGCCAGCACCCCTGGAGGAATAAATGAAAAACTGTTTTTT.